Sequencing of this TCR beta chain was carried out in a study of response to subunit inactivated influenza vaccine. Germline V gene lookup returns CDR1 GTSNPN and CDR2 SVGIG (reference sequence). This CDR3 is 15 amino acids long. V was pared by 0 bases and J by 6 bases, with 16 bases between. TCRdb reanalysed the RT-PCR reads using MiXCR and keeps one entry per CDR3 protein. The repertoire consists of about 650,000 distinct CDR3 sequences, with 13% to 15% occurring once and the leading ten covering roughly 7.6%. The sequence came from a man in his fifties who received an inactivated influenza vaccine. This chain uses TRBV30 with TRBJ2-3; D possibly uses TRBD1 or TRBD2 (5 bases each). Sample: PBMCs from blood, taken 14 days before vaccination. This CDR3 is CAWSVGTLNADTQYF. In DNA form, the CDR3 reads TGTGCCTGGAGTGTGGGGACCCTAAACGCGGATACGCAGTATTTT. Complete variable domain (other parts from reference TRBV30 and TRBJ2-3): SQTIHQWPATLVQPVGSPLSLECTVEGTSNPNLYWYRQAAGRGLQLLFYSVGIGQISSEVPQNLSASRPQDRQFILSSKKLLLSDSGFYLCAWSVGTLNADTQYFGPGTRLTVL.